A selection of T cell receptor beta chains follows, all from one sample in a study of OX40 agonist ivuxolimab in advanced cancers. Using immunoSEQ multiplex PCR, the repertoire was profiled, and TCRdb retains in-frame clones only, with some absent. The repertoire includes about 62,000 clones, about 91% of them detected once, and about an eighth sits in the top ten. The sample in question was CD4+ or CD8+ T cells sorted from blood, obtained in a trial of the OX40 agonist ivuxolimab. Receptors were obtained from an adult with an advanced solid tumor such as melanoma, head and neck, liver or kidney cancer. Both conserved end residues are part of each CDR3. Fields, in order: clone size, V gene, D gene, CDR3 length, J gene, CDR3 DNA, CDR3 protein. D genes are given only for firm matches. Clone size is stated in some rows and not others, as once, few, many or a class when expanded.

>.|TRBV5-6|TRBD1|19|TRBJ1-2
TGTGCCAGCAGCTTGGCCTCAGTCTTACGGCAGGGGGTACACTATGGCTACACCTTC
CASSLASVLRQGVHYGYTF
>.|TRBV4-2|TRBD2|17|TRBJ2-7
TGTGCCAGCAGCCCCAGACTAGCGGGGGGTTCGTCCTACGAGCAGTACTTC
CASSPRLAGGSSYEQYF
>.|TRBV5-6|.|19|TRBJ1-1
TGTGCCAGCAGCTCGACTTTACAATCCTGGTCTTTAAGAAACACTGAAGCTTTCTTT
CASSSTLQSWSLRNTEAFF
>once|TRBV11-3|.|13|TRBJ1-2
TGTGCCAGCAGCTTCCCGGGGGGGGCTGGCTACACCTTC
CASSFPGGAGYTF
>.|TRBV6-6|.|12|TRBJ1-4
TGTGCCAGCAGTTACGGGAGGGAAAAACTGTTTTTT
CASSYGREKLFF
>.|TRBV19|.|16|TRBJ1-6
TGTGCCAGTAGTGCAACACAGACTTCGTATAATTCACCCCTCCACTTT
CASSATQTSYNSPLHF
>few|TRBV6-4|TRBD1|14|TRBJ1-6
TGTGCCAGCAGTCCTAGACAGGGTTATTCACCCCTCCACTTT
CASSPRQGYSPLHF
>.|TRBV7-6|TRBD1|14|TRBJ2-7
TGTGCCAGCAGCGTTGGGACAGGCGACTACGAGCAGTACTTC
CASSVGTGDYEQYF
>once|TRBV10-1|.|16|TRBJ2-1
TGCGCCAGCAGTGAGTTCCTAGCGAGTTATGACAATGAGCAGTTCTTC
CASSEFLASYDNEQFF
>.|TRBV5-4|.|14|TRBJ1-1
TGTGCCAGCAGCACCGGGGGGATGAACACTGAAGCTTTCTTT
CASSTGGMNTEAFF
>.|TRBV21-1|.|15|TRBJ2-3
TGTGCCAGCAGCAAAGGGGACAGGGGCGCGGATACGCAGTATTTT
CASSKGDRGADTQYF
>.|TRBV4-1|TRBD2|17|TRBJ2-7
TGCGCCAGCAGCCAAGTGGAAGGACTAGCTGGGGCTTACGAGCAGTACTTC
CASSQVEGLAGAYEQYF
>.|TRBV25-1|.|13|TRBJ1-4
TGTGCCAGCGCGCCTATCGGGGGTGTGGAACTGTTTTTT
CASAPIGGVELFF
>.|TRBV27|TRBD1|14|TRBJ1-4
TGTGCCAGCAGTCCACGACAGGGAGTAGGAAAACTGTTTTTT
CASSPRQGVGKLFF
>.|TRBV4-1|.|16|TRBJ1-1
TGCGCCAGCAGCCAAGGTGCTGGGAGGAGGGACACTGAAGCTTTCTTT
CASSQGAGRRDTEAFF
>.|TRBV14|.|14|TRBJ1-1
TGTGCCAGCAGCCAAGGTCATCTAAACACTGAAGCTTTCTTT
CASSQGHLNTEAFF
>once|TRBV4-1|.|13|TRBJ1-1
TGCGCCAGCAGCCAAGGGGGGAACATAGAAGCTTTCTTT
CASSQGGNIEAFF
>.|TRBV28|.|13|TRBJ1-1
TGTGCCAGCAGCCTCCGGACGACCACTGAAGCTTTCTTT
CASSLRTTTEAFF
>few|TRBV4-1|.|17|TRBJ1-6
TGCGCCAGCAGCCAAGTGCACCGGGCTAGCCTTAATTCACCCCTCCACTTT
CASSQVHRASLNSPLHF
>.|TRBV5-6|TRBD1|15|TRBJ1-2
TGTGCCAGCAGCTGGGACAGGGAAGGTTCATATGGCCACACCTTC
CASSWDREGSYGHTF
>.|TRBV11-2|.|14|TRBJ2-7
TGTGCCAGCAGCTTAGAGGGGCCAGCCTACGAGCAGTACTTC
CASSLEGPAYEQYF
>.|TRBV6-1|.|12|TRBJ2-7
TGTGCCAGCATGGATTATACCTACGAGCAGTACTTC
CASMDYTYEQYF
>.|TRBV7-6|.|14|TRBJ2-1
TGTGCCAGCAGCCAACGGACTGGTAGCAATGAGCAGTTCTTC
CASSQRTGSNEQFF
>.|TRBV11-2|.|13|TRBJ1-2
TGTGCCAGCAGCTTAGGGGACTACTATGGCTACACCTTC
CASSLGDYYGYTF
>once|TRBV6-4|.|16|TRBJ2-3
TGTGCCAGCAGTGACTCTCACCGGGAAAGCACAGATACGCAGTATTTT
CASSDSHRESTDTQYF
>.|TRBV10-3|TRBD1|14|TRBJ1-1
TGTGCCATCAGGACCGGGACAGAGAACACTGAAGCTTTCTTT
CAIRTGTENTEAFF
>.|TRBV27|.|15|TRBJ1-1
TGTGCCAGCAGTTTATCAAAGGGAGGAAACACTGAAGCTTTCTTT
CASSLSKGGNTEAFF
>.|TRBV6-4|.|16|TRBJ2-3
TGTGCCAGCAGTGAAAGCTCCTCCAGTGGCACAGATACGCAGTATTTT
CASSESSSSGTDTQYF
>.|TRBV27|.|14|TRBJ2-2
TGTGCCAGCAGTTTAGTCAGAAACACCGGGGAGCTGTTTTTT
CASSLVRNTGELFF
>.|TRBV19|TRBD1|14|TRBJ2-1
TGTGCCAGTAGTTCCCGGGACAGTAGTAGTGAGCAGTTCTTC
CASSSRDSSSEQFF
>once|TRBV5-1|.|10|TRBJ1-1
TGCGCCAGCAGGGGGACAGAAGCTTTCTTT
CASRGTEAFF
>.|TRBV11-2|TRBD1|14|TRBJ1-2
TGTGCCAGCAGTCGACAGGGCGGGAGCTATGGCTACACCTTC
CASSRQGGSYGYTF
>.|TRBV11-2|.|15|TRBJ1-3
TGTGCCAGCAGCTTAGACTGGGTTTCTGGAAACACCATATATTTT
CASSLDWVSGNTIYF
>.|TRBV9|.|15|TRBJ2-5
TGTGCCAGCAGCGTAGACGGGACTCCGCTAGAGACCCAGTACTTC
CASSVDGTPLETQYF
>.|TRBV11-2|.|16|TRBJ2-7
TGTGCCAGCAGCTTCCAGGCTGGGCAATACTATAACGAGCAGTACTTC
CASSFQAGQYYNEQYF
>.|TRBV27|.|13|TRBJ1-1
TGTGCCAGCAGTTTAGGGGCGCGGACTGAAGCTTTCTTT
CASSLGARTEAFF
>.|TRBV4-1|TRBD2|19|TRBJ2-1
TGCGCCAGCAGCCAGGTCCCTGGGACTAGCGGGGGCTCCTACAATGAGCAGTTCTTC
CASSQVPGTSGGSYNEQFF
>.|TRBV5-5|.|15|TRBJ2-3
TGTGCCAGCAGCTTGAGGCAGGGACGCACAGATACGCAGTATTTT
CASSLRQGRTDTQYF
>once|TRBV9|.|11|TRBJ2-2
TGTGCCAGCAGCGTAACCGGGGAGCTGTTTTTT
CASSVTGELFF
>.|TRBV5-6|TRBD1|14|TRBJ1-2
TGTGCCAGCAGCTTGGGAACAGGGGACTATGGCTACACCTTC
CASSLGTGDYGYTF
>.|TRBV9|.|17|TRBJ1-2
TGTGCCAGCAGCGTATGTATCGCAAAAGGCCGGTACTATGGCTACACCTTC
CASSVCIAKGRYYGYTF
>.|TRBV7-9|TRBD1|19|TRBJ2-5
TGTGCCAGCAGCTTAGCCGGGACAGGGGTCCCCCTTGTCCCCCAGACCCAGTACTTC
CASSLAGTGVPLVPQTQYF